The present TCR beta chain was sequenced within a study of shared clonotypes between healthy human individuals (dated by TCRdb to about 2020). General notes on the study: Three men and a couple of women, aged 18 to 49 years, made up the cohort. For each donor, three plates each were used for CD4 naive and CD4 memory, two plates were used for CD8 naive, and one plate was used for CD8 memory. Blood TCR repertoires of four to six healthy adults were deeply sequenced to estimate repertoire size and the extent of clonotype sharing between individuals. To increase sequencing depth and limit assay-specific biases, different laboratories used diverse techniques to prepare libraries and sequence TCR repertoires. Leukapheresis yielded between about 0.94 and 8.9 billion PBMCs per donor.

The donors were healthy, HIV-negative adults with no recently reported acute infections or vaccinations. Only Caucasian adults living in Nashville, Tennessee, USA were represented among the donors. CD4+ T cells were enriched through magnetic negative selection, after which naive cells were positively selected on CD45RA and the remaining negative fraction served as the memory subset. Blood was collected by leukapheresis, and PBMCs were isolated by Ficoll-Histopaque density gradient centrifugation and then cryopreserved in liquid nitrogen vapor phase. Analytical flow cytometry was used to check the purity and quantity of each magnetically sorted T cell population. Genomic DNA was isolated from every sorted fraction and measured by UV absorbance on a Nanodrop 2000c. As to this clone: This clone's antigen is unknown. Base-call qualities are not available, and no considerably larger clone is one nucleotide away.

TCR CDR3 regions were amplified from genomic DNA by multiplex PCR using the deep immunoSEQ assay. Genomic DNA extracted from each cell subset was distributed evenly over all wells of several immunoSEQ 96-well plates, and each plate served as one replicate. Each replicate PCR for sorted subsets received around 200 ng genomic DNA, equal to tens of thousands of T cell genomes. Purified libraries were quantified with a Qubit 3.0 fluorometer, sized on a Bioanalyzer 2100, and re-quantified with the KAPA Library Quantification kit. Every immunoSEQ 96-well plate was sequenced on a dedicated single-read 150-cycle Illumina NextSeq 550 flow cell. Turning to the authors' computational methods: The immunoSEQ output contained only junctional sequences without quality scores, so filtering could not match that applied to full-length reads. Sequences were annotated with PyIR, a Python wrapper for IgBLAST v1.9, and V/J genes and CDR3 were assigned using IMGT germline references. Reads with weak V/J assignments (E-value above 1e-6), missing CDR3, stop codons, out-of-frame junctions, or ambiguous translated residues were removed. V3J clonotypes were defined by identical inferred V gene, J gene, and CDR3 amino acid sequence. The percentage overlap between two repertoires was calculated by dividing the number of shared unique clonotypes by the size of the smaller repertoire. Three approaches were used to assess repertoire richness: RTK rarefaction, the Chao1 estimator, and Recon v2.1 estimates of unobserved clonotypes. Generation probabilities for all TCRbeta clonotypes obtained by the gDNA method from four donors were computed using OLGA. TCRdb stores this immuneACCESS table with in-frame sequences only. Part of the clones is absent; in the studies checked, under half of the shortfall reflects unresolved V genes, and no reason is known for the rest. Clone size and the V and J calls come from that table; the DNA yielded D and trimming. Within this sample are 1 million to 1.3 million clones, with around 82% of them counted one time only. The biggest ten clones account for 0.61% of the sample.

Overall study results and their limits: Sampling was restricted to blood, and TCR repertoires in tissue are likely to differ from TCR repertoires in blood. Even with the large sequencing depth, rarefaction of the sorted-subset datasets indicated that sequencing was incomplete. Based on pairwise subsampling, the degree of clonotype sharing among donors was expected to be affected by sequencing depth. Compared with non-shared clonotypes, the clonotypes found in all four sorted-subset donors had higher generation probabilities. Because the study included a small number of donors, the genetic and exposure-history diversity represented was limited. Naive subsets generally had larger estimated clonotype richness than memory subsets did. Sharing across a few donors was observed for 5% to 6.5% of naive CD4, over 3% of naive CD8, 2.3% of memory CD4, and roughly 0.4% of memory CD8 clonotypes.

The germline V gene sets CDR1 to SGHVS and CDR2 to FNYEAQ. V and J are truncated by 5 bases and 1 base respectively, leaving an intervening sequence of 10 bases. The CDR3 runs 14 amino acids, cysteine and phenylalanine included. Of the read, only the CDR3 DNA is kept; its 42 bases are in frame from base 1. This TCR was sampled from a young man in good health. Some clones in this sample may be carry-over from other donors' samples. Sequencing input: memory CD4+ T cells from PBMCs. In light of the paper, this sample's cell subset or site label describes: CD45RA-negative fraction. The V gene is TRBV7-6 and the J gene is TRBJ2-3, with a weak D call of TRBD2 (7 bases match). The CDR3 has the sequence CASSKGGGTDTQYF. The sequenced DNA: TGTGCCAGCAGCAAAGGGGGGGGCACAGATACGCAGTATTTT. The variable domain in full, with residues beyond the CDR3 obtained from the reference TRBV7-6 and TRBJ2-3 genes, is GAGVSQSPRYKVTKRGQDVALRCDPISGHVSLYWYRQALGQGPEFLTYFNYEAQQDKSGLPNDRFSAERPEGSISTLTIQRTEQRDSAMYRCASSKGGGTDTQYFGPGTRLTVL.